Listed below are T cell receptor beta chains from one sample, sequenced in a study of T cell responses to AZD1222 COVID-19 vaccine. TCRdb's copy holds only in-frame clones and misses some; the assay was immunoSEQ multiplex PCR. The sample records about 150,000 clones, approximately 92% being singletons. Specimen: peripheral blood, collected 28 days after the second AZD1222 dose. The receptors were gathered from an adult who received the AZD1222 COVID-19 vaccine. CDR3s leave out the opening cysteine and the closing phenylalanine or tryptophan.

j_call v_call cdr3_aa
TRBJ2-2 TRBV5-1 ASNRDSDAGELF
TRBJ1-1 TRBV6-6 ASTPRLINTEAF
TRBJ2-1 TRBV3-1/TRBV3-2 ASSPSGVWNEQF
TRBJ1-1 TRBV5-6 ASSVNTEAF
TRBJ2-1 TRBV11-2 ASSSGLDLYNEQF
TRBJ2-4 TRBV28 ASSPRDTNIQY
TRBJ1-6 TRBV27 ASSLRNSPLH
TRBJ1-2 TRBV9 ASSVDGYGYT
TRBJ2-7 TRBV6-5 ASRPTGGVWVEQY
TRBJ1-1 TRBV11-2 ASSLRIRGTEAF
TRBJ2-5 TRBV27 ASSRTGGLGETQY
TRBJ2-3 TRBV29-1 SVHLGSGSGTDTQY
TRBJ1-2 TRBV4-3 ASSQEVSEANYGYT
TRBJ1-2 TRBV4-2 ASSQDLTGRSYGYT
TRBJ2-3 TRBV9 ASSGWTGGITDTQY
TRBJ1-4 TRBV9 ASSVDGLGEKLF
TRBJ2-7 TRBV6-5 ASSYSPGRQDEQY
TRBJ2-3 TRBV19 ASMGGRAPVTDTQY
TRBJ1-1 TRBV11-2 ASSLGHTMNTEAF
TRBJ1-2 TRBV20-1 SASGDRLYGYT
TRBJ1-5 TRBV18 ASSPGSNQPQH
TRBJ1-6 TRBV27 ASTATRRGSPLH
TRBJ1-1 TRBV6-5 ASSYQQGQAF
TRBJ2-3 TRBV2 ASSEPAGDTQY